This is a list of T cell receptor beta chains from one sample in a study of cytomegalovirus exposure and HLA in healthy donors. The protocol was immunoSEQ multiplex PCR, while the TCRdb copy is restricted to in-frame clones and leaves out a portion. The sample yields over 70,000 clones, 85% to 95% seen once. Sequenced sample: PBMCs. These receptors came from a woman under 30 in good health and CMV-seronegative. Each CDR3 is given with its conserved first and last residue. The D gene is left open where the match is weak. Size tells how often a clone was seen (once, few, many) or the class of an expanded clone, and some rows leave it out.

J: TRBJ1-2; size: once; D: TRBD1; V: TRBV6-5; CDR3: CASTRTGGLYGYTF; DNA: TGTGCCAGCACCCGGACAGGGGGCTTATATGGCTACACCTTC
J: TRBJ2-5; size: NA; D: TRBD2; V: TRBV28; CDR3: CATRGLAGTPFMEETQYF; DNA: TGTGCCACACGGGGACTAGCGGGGACACCTTTTATGGAAGAGACCCAGTACTTC
J: TRBJ2-3; size: NA; D: NA; V: TRBV4-2; CDR3: CASTTTAVRPDTQYF; DNA: TGTGCCAGCACCACGACGGCGGTCCGTCCAGATACGCAGTATTTT
J: TRBJ1-5; size: NA; D: TRBD1; V: TRBV30; CDR3: CAWSPGGRGRNQPQHF; DNA: TGTGCCTGGAGTCCAGGGGGTCGCGGTCGCAATCAGCCCCAGCATTTT
J: TRBJ1-4; size: NA; D: NA; V: TRBV10-3; CDR3: CAISDPGTRESNEKLFF; DNA: TGTGCCATCAGTGATCCCGGGACGCGGGAATCCAATGAAAAACTGTTTTTT
J: TRBJ1-2; size: NA; D: TRBD1; V: TRBV2; CDR3: CASIKRGQGGNYGYTF; DNA: TGTGCCAGCATCAAAAGGGGACAGGGTGGTAACTATGGCTACACCTTC
J: TRBJ1-3; size: NA; D: NA; V: TRBV9; CDR3: CASSVVEYNSGNTIYF; DNA: TGTGCCAGCAGCGTAGTAGAGTATAACTCTGGAAACACCATATATTTT
J: TRBJ2-5; size: NA; D: TRBD2; V: TRBV10-3; CDR3: CAISEGGGFETQYF; DNA: TGTGCCATCAGTGAGGGCGGGGGGTTTGAGACCCAGTACTTC
J: TRBJ2-7; size: NA; D: NA; V: TRBV28; CDR3: CASSVPPRGYEQYF; DNA: TGTGCCAGCAGTGTCCCGCCCCGGGGCTACGAGCAGTACTTC
J: TRBJ2-5; size: NA; D: TRBD1; V: TRBV7-6; CDR3: CASSSGQEETQYF; DNA: TGTGCCAGCAGCTCCGGACAGGAAGAGACCCAGTACTTC
J: TRBJ2-3; size: NA; D: TRBD2; V: TRBV7-8; CDR3: CASTSEAGGLTDTQYF; DNA: TGTGCCAGCACCTCCGAAGCGGGGGGCCTTACAGATACGCAGTATTTT
J: TRBJ2-3; size: NA; D: NA; V: TRBV30; CDR3: CAWSPLADTQYF; DNA: TGTGCCTGGAGTCCACTAGCAGATACGCAGTATTTT
J: TRBJ1-1; size: NA; D: NA; V: TRBV6-1; CDR3: CASSEKGVGMAFF; DNA: TGTGCCAGCAGTGAAAAGGGGGTGGGGATGGCTTTCTTT
J: TRBJ2-7; size: NA; D: TRBD1; V: TRBV4-3; CDR3: CASSQRGTGGEQYF; DNA: TGCGCCAGCAGCCAACGCGGGACAGGGGGGGAGCAGTACTTC
J: TRBJ2-5; size: NA; D: NA; V: TRBV7-8; CDR3: CASSLALLRTHQETQYF; DNA: TGTGCCAGCAGCTTAGCGCTTTTGCGGACTCACCAAGAGACCCAGTACTTC
J: TRBJ2-5; size: NA; D: NA; V: TRBV27; CDR3: CASNPLGQQETQYF; DNA: TGTGCCAGCAACCCCCTTGGGCAGCAAGAGACCCAGTACTTC
J: TRBJ2-2; size: NA; D: TRBD1; V: TRBV28; CDR3: CASSEFRGSGELFF; DNA: TGTGCCAGCAGTGAGTTCAGGGGGTCCGGGGAGCTGTTTTTT